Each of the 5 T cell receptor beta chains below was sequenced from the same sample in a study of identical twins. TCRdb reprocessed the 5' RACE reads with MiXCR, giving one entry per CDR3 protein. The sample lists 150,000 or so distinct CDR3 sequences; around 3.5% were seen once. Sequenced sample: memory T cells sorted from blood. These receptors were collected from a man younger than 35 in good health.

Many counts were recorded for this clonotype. CDR3 region: CATSDSSNQPQHF. For the CDR3, the DNA is TGTGCCACCAGTGATAGCAGCAATCAGCCCCAGCATTTT. This sequence joins TRBV24-1 and TRBJ1-5; D is uncertain. V lost 3 bases and J 1 base, leaving 3 bases between the germline ends. Per germline, CDR1 KGHDR and CDR2 SFDVKD. The CDR3 contains 13 residues.

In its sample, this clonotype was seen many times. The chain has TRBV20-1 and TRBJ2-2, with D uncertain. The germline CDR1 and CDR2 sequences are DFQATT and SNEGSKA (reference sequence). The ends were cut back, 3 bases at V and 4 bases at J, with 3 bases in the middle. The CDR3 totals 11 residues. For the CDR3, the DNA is TGCAGTGCTAGTGTCACCGGGGAGCTGTTTTTT. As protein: CSASVTGELFF.

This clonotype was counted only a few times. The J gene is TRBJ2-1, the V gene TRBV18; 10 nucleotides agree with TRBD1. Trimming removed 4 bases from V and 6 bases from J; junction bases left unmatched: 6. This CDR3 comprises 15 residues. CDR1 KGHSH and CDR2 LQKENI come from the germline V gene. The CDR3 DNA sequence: TGTGCCAGCTCACTCCGGGACAGGGGTGGCAATGAGCAGTTCTTC. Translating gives CASSLRDRGGNEQFF.

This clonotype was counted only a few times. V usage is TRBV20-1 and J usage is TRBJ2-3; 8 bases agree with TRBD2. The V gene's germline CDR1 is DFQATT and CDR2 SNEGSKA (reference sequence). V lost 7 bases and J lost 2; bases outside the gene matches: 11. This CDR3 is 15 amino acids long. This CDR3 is CSGKRGLEFTDTQYF. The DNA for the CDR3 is TGCAGTGGGAAGAGGGGACTAGAGTTCACAGATACGCAGTATTTT.

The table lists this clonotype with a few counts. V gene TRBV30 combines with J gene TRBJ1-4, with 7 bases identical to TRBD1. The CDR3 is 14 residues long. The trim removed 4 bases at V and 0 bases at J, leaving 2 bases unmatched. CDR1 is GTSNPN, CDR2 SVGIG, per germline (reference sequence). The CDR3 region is CAWNRGATNEKLFF. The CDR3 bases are TGTGCCTGGAACAGGGGCGCAACTAATGAAAAACTGTTTTTT.